The 25 T cell receptor beta chains presented below share a single source sample, sequenced in a study of Ad26.COV2.S vaccination and SARS-CoV-2 variants. Libraries were prepared by immunoSEQ multiplex PCR; TCRdb keeps only in-frame clonotypes and omits some of them. The sample has about 350,000 clones, about 92% seen once; the top ten hold 3.9%. Here the sequenced sample was peripheral blood, taken after recovery from COVID-19. Receptors originate from a human donor who had recovered from COVID-19.

This sequence joins TRBV6-5 and TRBJ1-1; possible D gene TRBD1, 5 bases. Germline V lookup: CDR1 MNHEY, CDR2 SVGAGI. The length of the CDR3 is 12 residues. V was shortened by 6 bases and J by 7 bases, with 12 bases between the two germline ends. The CDR3 DNA is TGTGCCAGCAGGAGGGGTGGTGGTGAAGCTTTCTTT. It translates to CASRRGGGEAFF.

This chain joins TRBV6-4 and TRBJ2-7, with a tentative D call TRBD1 (6 bases). CDR1 is MRHNA and CDR2 is SNTAGT in the germline V gene. Trimming removed 4 bases from V and 3 bases from J, with 19 bases in between. The CDR3 is made up of 16 amino acids. The DNA for the CDR3 is TGTGCCAGCAGTGCCCAACTCCTCGGACAGCACTACGAGCAGTACTTC. Translated: CASSAQLLGQHYEQYF.

The rearrangement uses TRBV12-3 or TRBV12-4 and TRBJ2-1, with a weak D call TRBD1 (6 bases). The CDR3 is made up of 11 amino acids. V was cut by 8 bases and J by 7 bases, with 9 bases left in between. The CDR3 DNA is TGTGCCAGCTGCCAGGGGAATGAGCAGTTCTTC. It encodes CASCQGNEQFF.

The chain couples TRBV12-3 or TRBV12-4 to TRBJ2-5, with 8 bases lining up with TRBD1. The CDR3 runs to 13 residues. V was pared by 4 bases and J by 4 bases, with 2 bases of the junction left unmatched. The CDR3 nucleotides are TGTGCCAGCAGTTCGACAGGGGTAGAGACCCAGTACTTC. Its protein product is CASSSTGVETQYF.

This rearrangement joins TRBV19 to TRBJ1-5, with 10 bases aligning to TRBD1. The CDR3 has 15 residues. The V gene's germline CDR1 is LNHDA and CDR2 SQIVND (reference sequence). After removal of 3 bases from V and 5 bases from J, the junction contained 4 bases not matched to a gene. The CDR3 region is CASSIRQGADQPQHF. CDR3 sequence (DNA): TGTGCCAGTAGTATCCGACAGGGGGCGGATCAGCCCCAGCATTTT.

The chain recombines TRBV4-1 with TRBJ2-7; 9 positions match TRBD2. The V and J ends lost 5 bases and 1 base, in that order; junction bases with no gene match: 6. The CDR3 is 15 amino acids. CDR1 is MGHRA, CDR2 YSYEKL, per germline. The CDR3 sequence: CASSSSTSGSYEQYF. The DNA of the CDR3 is TGCGCCAGCAGCTCTTCAACTAGCGGGTCCTACGAGCAGTACTTC.

The rearrangement uses TRBV15 and TRBJ1-4; D is undetermined. This CDR3 contains 14 residues. Germline CDR1 is LNHNV and CDR2 is YYDKDF (reference sequence). V dropped 6 bases and J dropped 7 bases, with 15 bases sitting between them. As DNA, the CDR3 is TGTGCCACCAGACTCGGCAGTACTCGTGAAAAACTGTTTTTT. Translation: CATRLGSTREKLFF.

CDR3 DNA sequence: TGCGCCAGCAGCTTCTCTAACCCCGGGCTCCAGCCGGCTTTCTTT. Amino acid sequence: CASSFSNPGLQPAFF. The gene calls are TRBV5-1 and TRBJ1-1; D uncertain. Germline V lookup: CDR1 SGHRS, CDR2 YFSETQ. CDR3 length: 15 residues. V dropped 2 bases and J dropped 11 bases, with 22 bases sitting between them.

The chain carries TRBV7-9 and TRBJ2-2; 7 nucleotides agree with TRBD1. This CDR3 comprises 16 residues. Germline V gene data show CDR1 as SEHNR and CDR2 as FQNEAQ (reference sequence). V was pared by 4 bases and J by 2 bases, with 7 bases of the junction left unmatched. CDR3 loop: CASSSPDRVNTGELFF. The CDR3 DNA sequence: TGTGCCAGCAGCTCCCCCGACAGGGTCAACACCGGGGAGCTGTTTTTT. Full variable domain (outside the CDR3, taken from reference TRBV7-9 and TRBJ2-2): DTGVSQNPRHKITKRGQNVTFRCDPISEHNRLYWYRQTLGQGPEFLTYFQNEAQLEKSRLLSDRFSAERPKGSFSTLEIQRTEQGDSAMYLCASSSPDRVNTGELFFGEGSRLTVL.

The chain links TRBV20-1 to TRBJ2-1; 8 positions agree with TRBD2. CDR3 length equals 11 residues. Trimming cost V 5 bases and J 12 bases; bases outside gene matches: 6. In germline, CDR1 is DFQATT, CDR2 SNEGSKA (reference sequence). The chain's CDR3 is CSAQGTSWQFF. The DNA of the CDR3 is TGCAGTGCTCAGGGGACTAGTTGGCAGTTCTTC.

J is TRBJ1-1 and V is TRBV9; TRBD1 agrees at 7 bases. This CDR3 contains 15 residues. Unmatched junction bases numbered 2, after V lost 0 bases and J lost 0 bases. Germline CDR1 SGDLS, CDR2 YYNGEE. CDR3 bases: TGTGCCAGCAGCGTAGATGGGACAGTGAACACTGAAGCTTTCTTT. It is translated as CASSVDGTVNTEAFF.

V usage is TRBV27 and J usage is TRBJ2-1; 9 bases line up with TRBD2. V shed 2 bases, J shed 7 bases, and the junction held 12 bases outside the gene matches. The CDR3 sequence is 17 residues long. Germline V gives CDR1 MNHEY, CDR2 SMNVEV (reference sequence). CDR3 region: CASSLALAGSLGNEQFF. The CDR3 DNA reads TGTGCCAGCAGTTTAGCCCTAGCGGGGTCCCTCGGGAATGAGCAGTTCTTC.

This clone was seen a single time. The chain employs TRBV5-4 and TRBJ2-1; no definite D call. Germline V gene lookup returns CDR1 SGHNT and CDR2 YYREEE (reference sequence). This CDR3 comprises 15 residues. V was clipped by 4 bases and J by 0 bases, with 11 bases between them. The CDR3 region is CASSPDLFSYNEQFF. DNA of the CDR3: TGTGCCAGCAGCCCAGACCTATTCTCCTACAATGAGCAGTTCTTC.

In this sample, this clone turned up a few times. The chain carries TRBV10-3 and TRBJ1-1; 9 nucleotides align to TRBD1. V lost 5 bases and J lost 1; bases outside the gene matches: 11. Germline-derived CDR1 and CDR2 are ENHRY and SYGVKD. This CDR3 has 17 amino acids. The CDR3 DNA follows: TGTGCCATCAGTCCCACCGGACAGGGGAATCCGAACACTGAAGCTTTCTTT. Encoded protein: CAISPTGQGNPNTEAFF.

The CDR3 spells CARGTGTIYEQYF. CDR3 in DNA: TGTGCCAGAGGGACAGGGACAATCTACGAGCAGTACTTC. V is TRBV2 and J is TRBJ2-7; 9 positions agree with TRBD1. CDR3 length: 13 amino acids. In germline, CDR1 is SNHLY, CDR2 FYNNEI. V lost 9 bases and J lost 3; bases outside the gene matches: 6.

The V gene is TRBV2, the J gene TRBJ1-2; 8 bases match TRBD1. Germline CDR1 reads SNHLY; CDR2 reads FYNNEI. With 7 bases clipped from V and 2 bases from J, the junction kept 3 bases outside the gene matches. The CDR3 covers 13 residues. The CDR3 loop reads CASTRQGNYGYTF. CDR3 DNA sequence: TGTGCCAGCACCAGACAGGGGAACTATGGCTACACCTTC.

In this sample, this clone turned up once. The rearrangement joins TRBV12-3 or TRBV12-4 to TRBJ1-1; D unclear. V lost 3 bases to trimming and J lost 11 bases, with 10 bases between them. CDR3 size: 11 residues. CDR3: CASSFDVTAFF. The CDR3 region has the DNA TGTGCCAGCAGTTTCGACGTCACCGCTTTCTTT.

This sequence joins TRBV19 and TRBJ1-2; TRBD1 aligns across 7 bases. V dropped 4 bases and J dropped 8; count of bases not matched to a gene: 10. Germline V gives CDR1 LNHDA, CDR2 SQIVND (reference sequence). The CDR3 loop spans 14 amino acids. CDR3 in DNA: TGTGCCAGTAGTACCCGACAGGGCCCTAGAGGCTACACCTTC. Encoded protein: CASSTRQGPRGYTF.

V gene TRBV12-5 combines with J gene TRBJ1-5; perhaps TRBD1 as D (5 bases). Germline V lookup: CDR1 LGHNT, CDR2 FRNRAP. Trimming removed 0 bases at V and 6 bases at J, with 18 bases between. CDR3 size: 17 residues. The CDR3 region has the DNA TGTGCTAGTGGTTTGGTACCCCCTGGGGGGTGGGGTCAGCCCCAGCATTTT. Translation gives CASGLVPPGGWGQPQHF.

The chain combines TRBV19 with TRBJ2-3; 7 bases are a match to TRBD1. V was clipped by 5 bases and J by 5 bases; unmatched bases: 7. This CDR3 is 14 amino acids long. Germline CDR1 is LNHDA and CDR2 is SQIVND (reference sequence). The CDR3 reads CASSLQTGKDTQYF. As DNA, the CDR3 is TGTGCCAGTAGTCTTCAGACAGGGAAAGATACGCAGTATTTT.

V is TRBV27 and J is TRBJ1-6; D unresolved. The CDR3 is 13 residues long. Germline-derived CDR1 and CDR2 are MNHEY and SMNVEV (reference sequence). Trimming stripped 6 bases from V and 0 bases from J, with 3 bases between. The CDR3 coding sequence is TGTGCCAGCAGGGGCTCCTATAATTCACCCCTCCACTTT. This translates into CASRGSYNSPLHF.

The chain has TRBV7-9 and TRBJ1-6; the D is unclear. V was trimmed by 1 base and J by 16 bases, leaving 8 bases between them. CDR1 is SEHNR and CDR2 is FQNEAQ in the germline V gene (reference sequence). The CDR3 loop spans 11 amino acids. The CDR3 protein is CASSLGTELHF. CDR3 DNA: TGTGCCAGCAGCTTAGGGACCGAGCTCCACTTT.

V is TRBV5-1 and J is TRBJ2-1; tentatively, D is TRBD2 (5 bases). CDR1 and CDR2 from the germline V gene are SGHRS and YFSETQ. The ends were cut back, 3 bases at V and 0 bases at J, with 10 bases in the middle. CDR3 length equals 15 residues. The CDR3 here is CASSSTGSSYNEQFF. The CDR3 DNA is TGCGCCAGCAGCTCCACTGGGAGCTCCTACAATGAGCAGTTCTTC.

This clone turned up a few times. The V gene is TRBV3-1 (or the pseudogene TRBV3-2), the J gene TRBJ1-3, with D maybe TRBD1 (5 bases). CDR1 is LGHDT and CDR2 is YNNKEL in the germline V gene (reference sequence). V dropped 4 bases and J dropped 7 bases, with 23 bases sitting between them. CDR3 length: 17 amino acids. The CDR3 spells CASSPSWRGAGGNTIYF. CDR3 nucleotide sequence: TGTGCCAGCAGCCCATCGTGGAGAGGGGCCGGGGGGAACACCATATATTTT.

V is TRBV29-1 and J is TRBJ1-1, with 8 bases lining up with TRBD1. The CDR3 consists of 14 residues. Germline CDR1 SQVTM, CDR2 ANQGSEA. V lost 6 bases and J lost 1; bases outside the gene matches: 7. The CDR3 region is CSVVDRGRNTEAFF. CDR3 coding DNA: TGCAGCGTGGTCGACAGGGGAAGGAACACTGAAGCTTTCTTT.